These T cell receptor beta chains were read from a single sample in a study of blood T cell repertoires in COVID-19. Sequencing used immunoSEQ multiplex PCR; TCRdb keeps in-frame clones, though not all of them. Of around 310,000 clones listed, about 89% are singletons. Sample: peripheral blood. The receptors here all came from an older woman with acute or convalescent COVID-19. Each CDR3 is given with its conserved first and last residue. D genes are given only for firm matches. Only some rows state a clone size, as once, few, many or a class for expanded clones.

TRBJ1-6 | - | TRBD1 | TRBV5-6 | CASSAGQGASPLHF | TGTGCCAGCAGCGCCGGACAGGGGGCTTCACCCCTCCACTTT
TRBJ1-5 | - | - | TRBV28 | CASSLWTGSNQPQHF | TGTGCCAGCAGTTTATGGACAGGAAGCAATCAGCCCCAGCATTTT
TRBJ2-2 | - | - | TRBV9 | CASRAGGTGELFF | TGTGCCAGCAGAGCAGGGGGGACCGGGGAGCTGTTTTTT
TRBJ1-2 | - | - | TRBV15 | CATSRETRGYLGYGYTF | TGTGCCACCAGCAGAGAGACCCGGGGATACCTAGGTTATGGCTACACCTTC
TRBJ1-4 | - | - | TRBV6-5 | CASSYDQENEKLFF | TGTGCCAGCAGTTACGATCAGGAAAATGAAAAACTGTTTTTT
TRBJ2-3 | once | TRBD2 | TRBV28 | CASSLILGTSGTDTQYF | TGTGCCAGCAGTTTAATTTTAGGGACTAGCGGCACAGATACGCAGTATTTT
TRBJ2-7 | - | TRBD1 | TRBV19 | CASSSLQGAHEQYF | TGTGCCAGTAGTAGTTTACAGGGGGCCCACGAGCAGTACTTC
TRBJ2-1 | - | TRBD2 | TRBV7-6 | CASSRGLAGVGVSYNEQFF | TGTGCCAGCAGCCGGGGACTAGCGGGAGTAGGGGTCTCCTACAATGAGCAGTTCTTC
TRBJ2-7 | - | TRBD2 | TRBV4-1 | CASQSWAGDAYEQYF | TGCGCCAGCCAGTCCTGGGCGGGGGACGCCTACGAGCAGTACTTC
TRBJ2-1 | - | - | TRBV30 | CAWSGTRRSYNEQFF | TGTGCCTGGAGTGGGACACGTCGTTCCTACAATGAGCAGTTCTTC
TRBJ1-1 | - | - | TRBV28 | CASSFEAGRGTEAFF | TGTGCCAGCAGTTTTGAGGCAGGGAGGGGCACTGAAGCTTTCTTT
TRBJ2-2 | - | TRBD1 | TRBV5-6 | CASSLVYFGQGGTTGELFF | TGTGCCAGCAGCTTGGTATATTTCGGACAGGGGGGTACCACCGGGGAGCTGTTTTTT
TRBJ2-1 | - | - | TRBV29-1 | CSEHPYGEKAYNEQFF | TGCAGCGAGCATCCTTATGGGGAGAAGGCCTACAATGAGCAGTTCTTC
TRBJ2-1 | - | TRBD2 | TRBV27 | CASSPSGALADNEQFF | TGTGCCAGCAGTCCGTCGGGGGCACTAGCGGACAATGAGCAGTTCTTC
TRBJ1-5 | - | TRBD1 | TRBV6-6 | CASSYLTGGSNQPQHF | TGTGCCAGCAGTTACTTGACAGGGGGTAGCAATCAGCCCCAGCATTTT
TRBJ2-2 | once | TRBD2 | TRBV19 | CASSTGGGTGELFF | TGTGCCAGTAGTACTGGCGGGGGCACCGGGGAGCTGTTTTTT
TRBJ1-1 | - | - | TRBV5-1 | CASSLAGIPEAFF | TGCGCCAGCAGTCTCGCAGGGATCCCTGAAGCTTTCTTT
TRBJ1-2 | - | - | TRBV28 | CASRLTIGDYGYTF | TGTGCCAGCAGATTGACAATCGGTGACTATGGCTACACCTTC
TRBJ1-4 | - | - | TRBV2 | CASSESRGGGEKLFF | TGTGCCAGCAGTGAAAGTAGGGGCGGGGGTGAAAAACTGTTTTTT
TRBJ2-7 | once | - | TRBV9 | CASSNSRGSHSYEQYF | TGTGCCAGCAGCAACTCTCGGGGGTCCCACTCCTACGAGCAGTACTTC
TRBJ2-1 | - | TRBD1 | TRBV24-1 | CATSDSGQGGTTRYNEQFF | TGTGCCACCAGTGATTCGGGACAGGGGGGAACCACTCGGTACAATGAGCAGTTCTTC
TRBJ1-2 | - | - | TRBV12-3/TRBV12-4 | CASSLWRGDGYTF | TGTGCCAGCAGTTTATGGCGGGGGGATGGCTACACCTTC
TRBJ2-7 | - | TRBD1 | TRBV7-9 | CASSPGQGPYEQYF | TGTGCCAGCAGCCCCGGACAGGGTCCCTACGAGCAGTACTTC
TRBJ2-7 | - | TRBD1 | TRBV30 | CAWSGTGLGEQYF | TGTGCCTGGAGCGGGACAGGGCTGGGCGAGCAGTACTTC
TRBJ1-2 | - | TRBD1 | TRBV7-2 | CASSTGLDYGYTF | TGTGCCAGTTCGACAGGGTTGGACTATGGCTACACCTTC
TRBJ2-3 | - | TRBD1 | TRBV4-3 | CASSQGQGAITDTQYF | TGCGCCAGCAGCCAGGGACAGGGGGCAATCACAGATACGCAGTATTTT
TRBJ2-7 | once | - | TRBV12-3/TRBV12-4 | CASSLRGYEQYF | TGTGCCAGCAGTTTACGGGGATACGAGCAGTACTTC
TRBJ2-1 | - | - | TRBV7-2 | CASSFFGEGEQFF | TGTGCCAGCAGCTTCTTCGGGGAAGGTGAGCAGTTCTTC
TRBJ2-3 | - | TRBD1 | TRBV27 | CASSFRGLSTDTQYF | TGTGCCAGCAGTTTTAGGGGGCTAAGCACAGATACGCAGTATTTT
TRBJ2-3 | - | - | TRBV27 | CATSGYTDTQYF | TGTGCCACCTCGGGGTACACAGATACGCAGTATTTT
TRBJ2-2 | - | - | TRBV27 | CASSLSRATSFGELFF | TGTGCCAGCAGTTTATCGAGGGCTACATCGTTTGGGGAGCTGTTTTTT
TRBJ2-7 | - | - | TRBV14 | CASSPLPGEQYF | TGTGCCAGCAGCCCCCTGCCGGGGGAGCAGTACTTC
TRBJ1-1 | - | TRBD1 | TRBV7-2 | CASSEGGRGPTEAFF | TGTGCCAGCAGCGAAGGGGGCAGGGGCCCCACTGAAGCTTTCTTT
TRBJ1-1 | - | - | TRBV18 | CASSPELARTEAFF | TGTGCCAGCTCACCCGAACTTGCTAGGACTGAAGCTTTCTTT
TRBJ1-3 | many | - | TRBV5-1 | CASSLWVGSSGNTIYF | TGCGCCAGCAGCTTATGGGTCGGGAGCTCTGGAAACACCATATATTTT
TRBJ1-5 | - | - | TRBV19 | CASNSDFSNQPQHF | TGTGCCAGTAACTCAGACTTTAGCAATCAGCCCCAGCATTTT
TRBJ2-3 | - | TRBD2 | TRBV5-1 | CASSLLAGAPSTDTQYF | TGCGCCAGCAGCTTACTAGCGGGAGCCCCTAGCACAGATACGCAGTATTTT
TRBJ2-4 | - | - | TRBV5-4 | CASSLEQAVDIQYF | TGTGCCAGCAGCTTGGAACAGGCTGTGGACATTCAGTACTTC
TRBJ2-2 | - | - | TRBV6-6 | CASSPDTGSRGELFF | TGTGCCAGCAGTCCAGATACAGGGTCCAGGGGGGAGCTGTTTTTT
TRBJ2-6 | - | - | TRBV7-9 | CASSSSGANVLTF | TGTGCCAGCAGCTCGTCCGGGGCCAACGTCCTGACTTTC